This paragraph reports one T cell receptor beta chain. This sample stems from a study of T cell changes during pregnancy in multiple sclerosis. Germline V gene data show CDR1 as SGDLS and CDR2 as YYNGEE. Unmatched junction bases numbered 7, after V lost 2 bases and J lost 3 bases. There are 16 residues in the CDR3. The repertoire was sequenced with immunoSEQ multiplex PCR; TCRdb's copy has only in-frame clones and lacks some. Counted here are fewer than 80,000 clones, roughly nine tenths occurring once; the ten biggest clones make up under 0.3%. Sequencing was performed on CD4+ T cells from peripheral blood mononuclear cells, taken in the third trimester of pregnancy. The sequence was obtained from a female donor in good health, enrolled as a control in a pregnancy study. The genes are TRBV9 and TRBJ2-2, with 7 bases identical to TRBD1. The CDR3, as DNA: TGTGCCAGCAGCGTTACAGGGGTGGTTGACACCGGGGAGCTGTTTTTT. This codes for CASSVTGVVDTGELFF.